These T cell receptor beta chains were read from a single sample in a study of somatic mutations in cytotoxic T cells in rheumatoid arthritis. The method was immunoSEQ multiplex PCR; TCRdb's version includes in-frame clones alone and lacks a portion of them. The sample has about 15,000 clones, 70% to 75% seen once. The sample was CD8+ T cells sorted from blood. These receptors came from an adult with rheumatoid arthritis. Each CDR3 is given with its conserved first and last residue. Each record gives: V gene, D gene, J gene, clone size, CDR3 protein, CDR3 DNA. A D gene is named only where the DNA matches it firmly. Expanded clones are given a class, and other clones once, few, many or no size at all.

v_call: TRBV29-1
d_call: TRBD1
j_call: TRBJ2-7
clone_size: .
cdr3_aa: CSVEGQGGEAYEQYF
cdr3_nt: TGCAGCGTTGAGGGACAGGGAGGGGAAGCCTACGAGCAGTACTTC

v_call: TRBV29-1
d_call: TRBD1
j_call: TRBJ2-7
clone_size: .
cdr3_aa: CSVRQGDAYEQYF
cdr3_nt: TGCAGCGTCCGGCAGGGGGACGCTTACGAGCAGTACTTC

v_call: TRBV7-8
d_call: TRBD2
j_call: TRBJ2-1
clone_size: .
cdr3_aa: CASSLAREAFF
cdr3_nt: TGTGCCAGCAGCTTAGCGCGGGAGGCCTTCTTC

v_call: TRBV10-1
d_call: TRBD1
j_call: TRBJ2-7
clone_size: .
cdr3_aa: CASSEIEGAYYEQYF
cdr3_nt: TGCGCCAGCAGTGAGATTGAGGGGGCTTACTACGAGCAGTACTTC

v_call: TRBV27
d_call: .
j_call: TRBJ2-2
clone_size: .
cdr3_aa: CASSLGGADGELFF
cdr3_nt: TGTGCCAGCAGTTTAGGGGGGGCGGACGGGGAGCTGTTTTTT

v_call: TRBV5-1
d_call: TRBD2
j_call: TRBJ2-7
clone_size: .
cdr3_aa: CASSLLGLAGLDEQYF
cdr3_nt: TGCGCCAGCAGCTTGCTTGGACTAGCGGGATTGGACGAGCAGTACTTC

v_call: TRBV19
d_call: .
j_call: TRBJ1-5
clone_size: .
cdr3_aa: CASSPREGKNNQPQHF
cdr3_nt: TGTGCCAGTAGTCCCCGGGAAGGGAAGAACAATCAGCCCCAGCATTTT

v_call: TRBV2
d_call: TRBD2
j_call: TRBJ2-1
clone_size: .
cdr3_aa: CASNLAGGPDEQFF
cdr3_nt: TGTGCCAGCAATCTAGCGGGAGGGCCCGATGAGCAGTTCTTC

v_call: TRBV7-6
d_call: .
j_call: TRBJ2-4
clone_size: .
cdr3_aa: CASSSETGPQNIQYF
cdr3_nt: TGTGCCAGCAGCAGTGAAACAGGGCCCCAAAACATTCAGTACTTC

v_call: TRBV7-6
d_call: .
j_call: TRBJ2-3
clone_size: once
cdr3_aa: CASSLRRPTPDTSSTDTQYF
cdr3_nt: TGTGCCAGCAGCTTACGTCGTCCGACTCCAGACACCTCTAGCACAGATACGCAGTATTTT

v_call: TRBV5-4
d_call: .
j_call: TRBJ2-7
clone_size: .
cdr3_aa: CASSLEGGGSYEQYF
cdr3_nt: TGTGCCAGCAGCTTGGAAGGGGGAGGCTCCTACGAGCAGTACTTC

v_call: TRBV28
d_call: .
j_call: TRBJ2-1
clone_size: .
cdr3_aa: CASSPDDSSYNEQFF
cdr3_nt: TGTGCCAGCAGTCCTGACGACAGTTCCTACAATGAGCAGTTCTTC

v_call: TRBV5-1
d_call: TRBD1
j_call: TRBJ1-1
clone_size: few
cdr3_aa: CASSFTGGNTEAFF
cdr3_nt: TGCGCCAGCAGCTTTACAGGGGGGAACACTGAAGCTTTCTTT

v_call: TRBV4-2
d_call: .
j_call: TRBJ1-2
clone_size: .
cdr3_aa: CASSQTRRVDYGYTF
cdr3_nt: TGTGCCAGCAGCCAGACAAGACGGGTTGACTATGGCTACACCTTC

v_call: TRBV9
d_call: .
j_call: TRBJ2-3
clone_size: .
cdr3_aa: CASSLREGYSPLNTQYF
cdr3_nt: TGTGCCAGCAGCCTTAGAGAGGGGTACAGTCCCCTAAATACGCAGTATTTT

v_call: TRBV9
d_call: .
j_call: TRBJ2-2
clone_size: .
cdr3_aa: CASSVVVPGELFF
cdr3_nt: TGTGCCAGCAGCGTGGTAGTGCCCGGGGAGCTGTTTTTT

v_call: TRBV6-5
d_call: .
j_call: TRBJ2-5
clone_size: .
cdr3_aa: CASNPGLGGQETQYF
cdr3_nt: TGTGCCAGCAACCCAGGACTAGGGGGTCAAGAGACCCAGTACTTC